Described below is a single TCR beta chain sequence and its context. This record belongs to a study of blood T cell repertoires in COVID-19. Germline CDR1 SGHNT, CDR2 YYREEE (reference sequence). V lost 4 bases, J lost 8 bases, and 10 bases stayed unmatched. The CDR3 runs 14 residues. Sequenced by immunoSEQ multiplex PCR; TCRdb stores in-frame clones only, minus some. This table has 150,000 to 200,000 clones, approximately 80% appearing once. Participants were aged about 18 to 89 years from roughly 25 US areas. Cohort allocation depended upon clinical history that participants reported. Material: PBMCs or T cells enriched from blood (not recorded which). The V gene is TRBV5-4, the J gene TRBJ2-3; TRBD2 agrees at 7 bases. This clonotype originated in a man aged 45 to 65 who had recovered from COVID-19. The CDR3 loop is CASSPKSGVGTQYF. The DNA of the CDR3 is TGTGCCAGCAGCCCTAAGAGCGGGGTTGGTACGCAGTATTTT.